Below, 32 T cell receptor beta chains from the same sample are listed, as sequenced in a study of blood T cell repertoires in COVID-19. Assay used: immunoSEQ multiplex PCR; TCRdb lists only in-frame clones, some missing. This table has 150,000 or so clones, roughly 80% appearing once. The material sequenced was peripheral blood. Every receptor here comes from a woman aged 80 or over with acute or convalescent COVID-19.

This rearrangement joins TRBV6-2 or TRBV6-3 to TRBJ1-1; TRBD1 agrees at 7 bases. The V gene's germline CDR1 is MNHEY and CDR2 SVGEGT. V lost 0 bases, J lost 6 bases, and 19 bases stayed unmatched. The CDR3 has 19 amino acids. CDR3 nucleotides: TGTGCCAGCAGTTACTCGTATCGTCCCCTTACAGGGGTTAGGGCTGAAGCTTTCTTT. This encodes CASSYSYRPLTGVRAEAFF.

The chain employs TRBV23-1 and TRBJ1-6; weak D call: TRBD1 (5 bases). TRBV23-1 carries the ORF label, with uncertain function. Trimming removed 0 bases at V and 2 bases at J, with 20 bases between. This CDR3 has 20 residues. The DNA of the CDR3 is TGCGCCAGCAGTCAATCGAAGGCAGGGCCGGCCGGCCCCTATAATTCACCCCTCCACTTT. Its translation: CASSQSKAGPAGPYNSPLHF.

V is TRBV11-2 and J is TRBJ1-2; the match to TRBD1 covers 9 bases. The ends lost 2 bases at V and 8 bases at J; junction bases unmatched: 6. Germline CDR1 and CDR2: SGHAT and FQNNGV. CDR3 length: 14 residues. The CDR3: CASSLRDRVQGYTF. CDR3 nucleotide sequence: TGTGCCAGCAGCTTAAGGGACAGGGTTCAGGGCTACACCTTC.

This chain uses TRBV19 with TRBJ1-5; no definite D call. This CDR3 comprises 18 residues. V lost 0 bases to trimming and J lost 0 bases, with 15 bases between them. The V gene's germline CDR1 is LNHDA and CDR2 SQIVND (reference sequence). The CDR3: CASSIETPSGVSNQPQHF. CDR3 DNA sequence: TGTGCCAGTAGTATAGAGACGCCCTCGGGAGTTAGCAATCAGCCCCAGCATTTT.

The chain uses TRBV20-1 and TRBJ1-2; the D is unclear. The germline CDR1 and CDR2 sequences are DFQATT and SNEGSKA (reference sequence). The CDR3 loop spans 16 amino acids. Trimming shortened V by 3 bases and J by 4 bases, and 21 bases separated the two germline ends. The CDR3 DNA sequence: TGCAGTGCTAGTCCCTCCCCCAGGCGCCTCTTCTATGGCTACACCTTC. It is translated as CSASPSPRRLFYGYTF.

CDR3 in DNA: TGTGCCAGCAGCTTCAGTTACAGGGGGCCGAACACTGAAGCTTTCTTT. This translates into CASSFSYRGPNTEAFF. The gene calls are TRBV11-2 and TRBJ1-1; 9 nucleotides align to TRBD1. Germline V gives CDR1 SGHAT, CDR2 FQNNGV. V was pared by 3 bases and J by 1 base, with 6 bases of the junction left unmatched. This CDR3 has 16 amino acids.

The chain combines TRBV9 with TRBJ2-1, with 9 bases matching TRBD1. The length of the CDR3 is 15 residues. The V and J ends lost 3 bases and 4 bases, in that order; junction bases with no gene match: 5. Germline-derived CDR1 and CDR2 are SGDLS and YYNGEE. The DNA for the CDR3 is TGTGCCAGCAGCGGGAGGGGGACAGGGTACAATGAGCAGTTCTTC. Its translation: CASSGRGTGYNEQFF.

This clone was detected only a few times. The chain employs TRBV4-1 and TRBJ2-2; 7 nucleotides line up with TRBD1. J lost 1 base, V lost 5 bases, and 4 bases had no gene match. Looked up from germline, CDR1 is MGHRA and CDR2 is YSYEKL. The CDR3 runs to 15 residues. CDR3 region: CASSSRTGNTGELFF. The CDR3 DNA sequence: TGCGCCAGCAGCTCCCGGACAGGGAACACCGGGGAGCTGTTTTTT.

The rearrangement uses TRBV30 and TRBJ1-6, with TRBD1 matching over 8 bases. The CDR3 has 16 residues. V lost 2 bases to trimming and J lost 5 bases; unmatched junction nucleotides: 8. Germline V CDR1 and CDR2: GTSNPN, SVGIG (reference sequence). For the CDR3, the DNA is TGTGCCTGGAGTCCCCCGGACAGGGTGAATAATTCACCCCTCCACTTT. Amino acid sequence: CAWSPPDRVNNSPLHF.

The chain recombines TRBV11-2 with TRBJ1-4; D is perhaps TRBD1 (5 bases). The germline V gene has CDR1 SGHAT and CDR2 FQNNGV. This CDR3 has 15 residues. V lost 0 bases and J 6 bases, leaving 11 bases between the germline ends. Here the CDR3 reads CASSLDREVYEKLFF. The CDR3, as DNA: TGTGCCAGCAGCTTAGACAGGGAGGTGTATGAAAAACTGTTTTTT.

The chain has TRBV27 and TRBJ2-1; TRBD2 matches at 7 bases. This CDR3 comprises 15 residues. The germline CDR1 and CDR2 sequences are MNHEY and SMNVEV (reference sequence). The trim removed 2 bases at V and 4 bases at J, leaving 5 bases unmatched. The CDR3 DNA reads TGTGCCAGCAGTTTAGTGGCGGGGGTTTACAATGAGCAGTTCTTC. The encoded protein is CASSLVAGVYNEQFF.

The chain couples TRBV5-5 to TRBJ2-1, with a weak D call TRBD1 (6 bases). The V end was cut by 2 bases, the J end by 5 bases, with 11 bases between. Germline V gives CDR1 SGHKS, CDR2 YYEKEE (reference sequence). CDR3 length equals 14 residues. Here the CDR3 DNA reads TGTGCCAGCAGCTTTTGGGGGCAGAACAATGAGCAGTTCTTC. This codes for CASSFWGQNNEQFF. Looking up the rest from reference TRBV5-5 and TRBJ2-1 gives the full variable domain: DAGVTQSPTHLIKTRGQQVTLRCSPISGHKSVSWYQQVLGQGPQFIFQYYEKEERGRGNFPDRFSARQFPNYSSELNVNALLLGDSALYLCASSFWGQNNEQFFGPGTRLTVL.

DNA of the CDR3: TGCGCCAGCAGCCAAGATACGAGGTTTGGTGTATCGGAGACCCAGTACTTC. This sequence encodes CASSQDTRFGVSETQYF. The rearrangement links TRBV4-1 to TRBJ2-5; D gene uncertain. Germline CDR1 is MGHRA and CDR2 is YSYEKL. V was trimmed by 0 bases and J by 5 bases, leaving 19 bases between them. This CDR3 has 17 amino acids.

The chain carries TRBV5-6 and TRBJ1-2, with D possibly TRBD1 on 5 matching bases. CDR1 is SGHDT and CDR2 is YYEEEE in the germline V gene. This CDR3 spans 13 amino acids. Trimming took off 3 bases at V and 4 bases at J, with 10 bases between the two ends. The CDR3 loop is CASSSGASYGYTF. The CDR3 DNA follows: TGTGCCAGCAGCTCTGGGGCCTCCTATGGCTACACCTTC.

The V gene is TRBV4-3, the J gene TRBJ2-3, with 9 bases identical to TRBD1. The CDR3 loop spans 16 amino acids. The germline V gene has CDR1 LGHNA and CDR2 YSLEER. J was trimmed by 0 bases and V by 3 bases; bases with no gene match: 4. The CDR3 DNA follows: TGCGCCAGCAGCCAGTGGACAGGGGTCAGCACAGATACGCAGTATTTT. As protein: CASSQWTGVSTDTQYF.

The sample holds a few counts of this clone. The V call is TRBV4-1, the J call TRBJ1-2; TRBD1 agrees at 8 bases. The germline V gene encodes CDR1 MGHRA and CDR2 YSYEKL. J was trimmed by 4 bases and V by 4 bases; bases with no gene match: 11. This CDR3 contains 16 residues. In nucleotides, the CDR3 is TGCGCCAGCAGCCCGCCGGGGATGACAGGGGCCTATGGCTACACCTTC. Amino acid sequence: CASSPPGMTGAYGYTF.

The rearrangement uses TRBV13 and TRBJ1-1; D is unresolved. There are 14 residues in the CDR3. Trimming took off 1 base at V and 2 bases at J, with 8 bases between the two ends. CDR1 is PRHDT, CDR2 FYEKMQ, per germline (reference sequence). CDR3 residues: CASSLETANTEAFF. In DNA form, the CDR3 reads TGTGCCAGCAGCTTAGAAACAGCCAACACTGAAGCTTTCTTT.

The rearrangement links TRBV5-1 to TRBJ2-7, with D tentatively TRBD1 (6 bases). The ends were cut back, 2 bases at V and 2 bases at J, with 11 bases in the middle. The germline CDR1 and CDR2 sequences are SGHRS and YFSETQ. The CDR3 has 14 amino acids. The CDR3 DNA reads TGCGCCAGCAGCTTATTTGGACAGACCTACGAGCAGTACTTC. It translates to CASSLFGQTYEQYF. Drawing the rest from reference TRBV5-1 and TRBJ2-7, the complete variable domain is KAGVTQTPRYLIKTRGQQVTLSCSPISGHRSVSWYQQTPGQGLQFLFEYFSETQRNKGNFPGRFSGRQFSNSRSEMNVSTLELGDSALYLCASSLFGQTYEQYFGPGTRLTVT.

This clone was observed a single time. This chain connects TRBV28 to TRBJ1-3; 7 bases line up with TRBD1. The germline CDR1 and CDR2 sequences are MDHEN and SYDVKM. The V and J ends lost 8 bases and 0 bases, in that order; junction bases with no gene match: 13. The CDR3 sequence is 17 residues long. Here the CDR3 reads CASLNGGTASSGNTIYF. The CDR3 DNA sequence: TGTGCCAGCTTAAACGGAGGGACAGCGAGCTCTGGAAACACCATATATTTT.

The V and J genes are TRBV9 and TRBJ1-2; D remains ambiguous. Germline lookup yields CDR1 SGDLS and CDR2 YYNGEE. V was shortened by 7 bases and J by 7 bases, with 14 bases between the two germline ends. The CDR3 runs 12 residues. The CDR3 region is CASWKSASGYTF. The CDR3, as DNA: TGTGCCAGCTGGAAATCAGCGAGTGGCTACACCTTC. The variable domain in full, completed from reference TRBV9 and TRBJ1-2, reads DSGVTQTPKHLITATGQRVTLRCSPRSGDLSVYWYQQSLDQGLQFLIQYYNGEERAKGNILERFSAQQFPDLHSELNLSSLELGDSALYFCASWKSASGYTFGSGTRLTVV.

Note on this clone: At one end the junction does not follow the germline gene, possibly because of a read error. This CDR3 reads CASRDRGARYEQYF. DNA of the CDR3: TGTGCCAGCCGTGATCGGGGGGCGCGGTACGAGCAGTACTTC. The gene calls are TRBV6-1 and TRBJ2-7, with D tentatively TRBD2 (7 bases). This CDR3 comprises 14 residues. Germline assignment: CDR1 MNHNS and CDR2 SASEGT.

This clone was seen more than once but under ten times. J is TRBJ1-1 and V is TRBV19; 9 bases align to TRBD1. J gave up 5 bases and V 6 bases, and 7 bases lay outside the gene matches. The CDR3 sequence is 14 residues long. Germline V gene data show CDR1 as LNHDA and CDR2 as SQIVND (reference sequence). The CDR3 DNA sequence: TGTGCCAGTAGCTCCAACAGGGGGCGTACTGAAGCTTTCTTT. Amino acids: CASSSNRGRTEAFF.

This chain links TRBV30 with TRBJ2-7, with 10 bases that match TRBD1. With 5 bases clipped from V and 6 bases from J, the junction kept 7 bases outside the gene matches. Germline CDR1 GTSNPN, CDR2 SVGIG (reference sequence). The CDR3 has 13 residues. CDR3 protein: CAWSGTGAGEQYF. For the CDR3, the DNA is TGTGCCTGGTCAGGGACAGGGGCTGGCGAGCAGTACTTC.

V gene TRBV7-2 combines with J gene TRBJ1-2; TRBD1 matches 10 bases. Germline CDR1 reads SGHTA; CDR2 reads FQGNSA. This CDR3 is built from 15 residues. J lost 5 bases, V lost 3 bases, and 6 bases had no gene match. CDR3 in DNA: TGTGCCAGCAGCTTTCGGGACAGGGGAGCATATGGCTACACCTTC. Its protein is CASSFRDRGAYGYTF.

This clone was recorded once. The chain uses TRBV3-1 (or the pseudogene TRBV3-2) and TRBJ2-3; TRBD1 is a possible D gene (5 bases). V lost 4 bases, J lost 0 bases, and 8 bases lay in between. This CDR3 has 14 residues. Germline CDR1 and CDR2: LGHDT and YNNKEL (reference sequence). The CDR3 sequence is CASSRQLSTDTQYF. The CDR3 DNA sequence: TGTGCCAGCAGCCGACAGCTTAGCACAGATACGCAGTATTTT.

As DNA, the CDR3 is TGTGCCAGCAGCCTTGACCAGGGGGCGGCTGGCTACACCTTC. Protein product: CASSLDQGAAGYTF. The rearrangement joins TRBV13 to TRBJ1-2; 8 bases map to TRBD1. This CDR3 is built from 14 residues. Germline V lookup: CDR1 PRHDT, CDR2 FYEKMQ (reference sequence). Losses at the gene ends were 5 bases for V and 7 bases for J; bases not matched to a gene: 9.

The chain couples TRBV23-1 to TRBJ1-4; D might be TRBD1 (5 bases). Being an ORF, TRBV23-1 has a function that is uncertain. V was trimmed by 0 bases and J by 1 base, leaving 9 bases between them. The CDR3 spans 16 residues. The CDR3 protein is CASSQSIRETNEKLFF. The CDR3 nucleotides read TGCGCCAGCAGTCAATCGATCAGGGAAACTAATGAAAAACTGTTTTTT.

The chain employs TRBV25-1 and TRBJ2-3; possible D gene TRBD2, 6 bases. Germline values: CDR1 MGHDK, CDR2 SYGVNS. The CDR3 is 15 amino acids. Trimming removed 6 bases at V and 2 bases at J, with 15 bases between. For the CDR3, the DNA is TGTGCCAGCAGGGCCTGGACTACATCCACAGATACGCAGTATTTT. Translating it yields CASRAWTTSTDTQYF.

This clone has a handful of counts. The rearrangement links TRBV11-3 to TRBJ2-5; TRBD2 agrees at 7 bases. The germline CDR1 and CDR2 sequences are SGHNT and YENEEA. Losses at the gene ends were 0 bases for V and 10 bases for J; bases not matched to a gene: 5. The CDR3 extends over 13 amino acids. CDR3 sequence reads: CASSLERGGVQYF. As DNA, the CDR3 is TGTGCCAGCAGCTTAGAACGTGGGGGGGTCCAGTACTTC.

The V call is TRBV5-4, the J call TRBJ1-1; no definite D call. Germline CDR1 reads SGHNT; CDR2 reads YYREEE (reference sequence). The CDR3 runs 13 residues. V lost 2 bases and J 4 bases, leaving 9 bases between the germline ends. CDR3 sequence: CASSFTVGTEAFF. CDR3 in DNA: TGTGCCAGCAGCTTCACAGTGGGCACTGAAGCTTTCTTT.

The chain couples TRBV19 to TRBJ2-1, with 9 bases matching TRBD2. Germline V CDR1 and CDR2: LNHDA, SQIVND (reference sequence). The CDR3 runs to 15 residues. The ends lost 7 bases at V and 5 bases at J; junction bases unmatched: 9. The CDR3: CASNPTSGPDNEQFF. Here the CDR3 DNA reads TGTGCCAGTAATCCGACTAGCGGACCTGACAATGAGCAGTTCTTC.

CDR3 in amino acids: CASRGRERNQPQHF. CDR3 sequence (DNA): TGTGCCAGCAGAGGCAGGGAACGCAATCAGCCCCAGCATTTT. The rearrangement joins TRBV6-5 to TRBJ1-5, with D maybe TRBD1 (5 bases). Germline lookup yields CDR1 MNHEY and CDR2 SVGAGI. V was shortened by 6 bases and J by 2 bases, with 11 bases between the two germline ends. This CDR3 is 14 amino acids long.